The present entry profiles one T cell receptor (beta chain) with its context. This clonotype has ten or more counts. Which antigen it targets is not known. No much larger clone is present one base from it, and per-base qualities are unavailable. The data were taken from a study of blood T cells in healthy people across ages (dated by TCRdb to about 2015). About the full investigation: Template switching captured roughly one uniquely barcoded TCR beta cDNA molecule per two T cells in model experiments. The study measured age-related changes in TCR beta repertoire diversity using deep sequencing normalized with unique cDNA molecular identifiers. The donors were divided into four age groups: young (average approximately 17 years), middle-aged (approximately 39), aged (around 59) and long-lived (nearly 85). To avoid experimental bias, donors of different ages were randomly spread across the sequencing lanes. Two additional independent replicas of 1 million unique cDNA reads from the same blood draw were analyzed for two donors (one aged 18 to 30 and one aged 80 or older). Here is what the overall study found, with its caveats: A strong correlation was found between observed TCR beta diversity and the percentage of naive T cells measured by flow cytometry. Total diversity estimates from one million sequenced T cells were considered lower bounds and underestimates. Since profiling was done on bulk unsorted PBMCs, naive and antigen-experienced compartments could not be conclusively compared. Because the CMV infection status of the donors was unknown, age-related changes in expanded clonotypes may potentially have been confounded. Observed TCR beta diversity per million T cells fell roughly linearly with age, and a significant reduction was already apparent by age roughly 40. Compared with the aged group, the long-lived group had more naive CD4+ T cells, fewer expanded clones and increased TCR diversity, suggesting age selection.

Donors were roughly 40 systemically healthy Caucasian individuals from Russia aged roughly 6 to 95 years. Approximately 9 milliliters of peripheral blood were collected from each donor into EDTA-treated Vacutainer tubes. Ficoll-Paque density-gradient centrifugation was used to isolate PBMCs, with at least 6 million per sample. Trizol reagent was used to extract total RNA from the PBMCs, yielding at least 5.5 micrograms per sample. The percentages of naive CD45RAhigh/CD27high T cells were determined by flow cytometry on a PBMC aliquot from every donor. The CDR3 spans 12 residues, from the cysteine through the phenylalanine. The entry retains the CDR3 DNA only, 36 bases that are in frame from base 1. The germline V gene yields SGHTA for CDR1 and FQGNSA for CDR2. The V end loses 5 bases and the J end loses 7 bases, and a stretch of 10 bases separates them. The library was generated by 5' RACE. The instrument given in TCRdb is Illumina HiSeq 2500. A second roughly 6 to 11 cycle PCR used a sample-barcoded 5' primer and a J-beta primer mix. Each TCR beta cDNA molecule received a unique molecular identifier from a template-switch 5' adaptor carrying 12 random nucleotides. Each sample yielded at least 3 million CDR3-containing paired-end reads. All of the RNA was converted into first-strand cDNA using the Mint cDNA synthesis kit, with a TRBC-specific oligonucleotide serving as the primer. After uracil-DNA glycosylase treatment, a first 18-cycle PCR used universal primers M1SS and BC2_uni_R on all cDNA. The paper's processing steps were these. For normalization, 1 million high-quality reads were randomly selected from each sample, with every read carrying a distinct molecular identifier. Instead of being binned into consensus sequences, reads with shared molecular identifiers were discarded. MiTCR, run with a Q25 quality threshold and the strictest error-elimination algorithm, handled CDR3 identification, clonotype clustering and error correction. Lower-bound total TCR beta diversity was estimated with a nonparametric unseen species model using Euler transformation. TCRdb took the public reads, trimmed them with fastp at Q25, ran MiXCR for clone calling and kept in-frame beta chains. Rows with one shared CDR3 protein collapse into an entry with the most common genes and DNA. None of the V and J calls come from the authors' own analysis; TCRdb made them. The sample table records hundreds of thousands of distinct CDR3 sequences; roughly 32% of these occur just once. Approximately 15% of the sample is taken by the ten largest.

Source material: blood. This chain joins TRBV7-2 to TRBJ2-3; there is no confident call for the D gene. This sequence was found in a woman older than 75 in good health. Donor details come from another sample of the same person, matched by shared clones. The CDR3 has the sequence CASSHLSNTQYF. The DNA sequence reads TGTGCCAGCAGCCACCTTTCCAATACGCAGTATTTT. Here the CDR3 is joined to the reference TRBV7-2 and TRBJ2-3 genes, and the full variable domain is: GAGVSQSPSNKVTEKGKDVELRCDPISGHTALYWYRQSLGQGLEFLIYFQGNSAPDKSGLPSDRFSAERTGGSVSTLTIQRTQQEDSAVYLCASSHLSNTQYFGPGTRLTVL.